This is a list of T cell receptor beta chains from one sample in a study of blood T cell repertoires in COVID-19. Here immunoSEQ multiplex PCR was the method, and the copy in TCRdb shows in-frame clones only, minus some. The sample holds approximately 410,000 clones, approximately 90% seen once. The sequenced sample consisted of peripheral blood. The receptors were gathered from a woman aged 25-40 years with active or convalescent COVID-19. Both conserved end residues are part of each CDR3. The D gene is left open where the match is weak. Clone size is stated in some rows and not others, as once, few, many or a class when expanded.

NA	TRBV13	TRBJ2-7	NA	CASSLNSEHYEQYF	TGTGCCAGCAGCCTAAATAGCGAACACTACGAGCAGTACTTC
NA	TRBV18	TRBJ1-1	NA	CASSPAGGNTEAFF	TGTGCCAGCTCACCGGCGGGGGGGAATACTGAAGCTTTCTTT
NA	TRBV19	TRBJ1-4	NA	CASRGRDYSTNEKLFF	TGTGCCAGTAGGGGCCGGGACTATTCAACTAATGAAAAACTGTTTTTT
TRBD2	TRBV3-1/TRBV3-2	TRBJ2-7	NA	CASSQTSAHEQYF	TGTGCCAGCAGCCAAACTAGCGCGCACGAGCAGTACTTC
NA	TRBV11-2	TRBJ2-7	NA	CASSPPTGEQYF	TGTGCCAGCAGCCCCCCCACTGGCGAGCAGTACTTC
NA	TRBV5-8	TRBJ1-1	NA	CASSLTETEIEAFF	TGTGCCAGCAGCTTGACCGAGACAGAAATTGAAGCTTTCTTT
TRBD1	TRBV19	TRBJ1-5	NA	CASSGSTGTGGFNQPQHF	TGTGCCAGTAGCGGATCTACCGGGACAGGGGGTTTCAATCAGCCCCAGCATTTT
TRBD1	TRBV4-1	TRBJ1-5	NA	CASSQEGGTGGQPQHF	TGCGCCAGCAGCCAAGAGGGTGGGACAGGGGGTCAGCCCCAGCATTTT
NA	TRBV30	TRBJ2-2	NA	CAWMPPDTGELFF	TGTGCCTGGATGCCCCCGGACACCGGGGAGCTGTTTTTT
TRBD1	TRBV10-3	TRBJ2-5	NA	CAISGPGTGSLETQYF	TGTGCCATCAGTGGACCCGGGACAGGGAGTTTGGAGACCCAGTACTTC
TRBD2	TRBV10-3	TRBJ2-1	few	CAISEPGLASYNEQFF	TGTGCCATCAGTGAGCCCGGACTAGCTTCCTACAATGAGCAGTTCTTC
TRBD1	TRBV5-1	TRBJ2-7	NA	CASKAGTGGLEQYF	TGCGCCAGCAAGGCCGGGACAGGGGGATTAGAGCAGTACTTC
NA	TRBV4-1	TRBJ1-5	NA	CASSQAGENQPQHF	TGCGCCAGCAGCCAAGCGGGGGAAAATCAGCCCCAGCATTTT
NA	TRBV3-1/TRBV3-2	TRBJ1-5	NA	CASSQDSGVDQPQHF	TGTGCCAGCAGCCAAGATTCAGGGGTCGATCAGCCCCAGCATTTT
TRBD1	TRBV3-1/TRBV3-2	TRBJ2-7	few	CASSRLGGQGADEQYF	TGTGCCAGCAGCCGCCTAGGGGGGCAGGGGGCTGACGAGCAGTACTTC
NA	TRBV5-1	TRBJ1-6	NA	CASSLDGANSPLHF	TGCGCCAGCAGCTTGGATGGGGCCAATTCACCCCTCCACTTT
NA	TRBV5-1	TRBJ2-3	once	CASSLGGSQTDTQYF	TGCGCCAGCAGCTTGGGTGGGAGTCAGACAGATACGCAGTATTTT
NA	TRBV7-9	TRBJ1-4	NA	CASSAEGGSPNEKLFF	TGTGCCAGCAGCGCGGAAGGTGGCTCCCCTAATGAAAAACTGTTTTTT
NA	TRBV6-2/TRBV6-3	TRBJ1-1	NA	CASSPWGTGKAFEAFF	TGTGCCAGCAGCCCTTGGGGTACCGGGAAAGCTTTTGAAGCTTTCTTT
NA	TRBV7-2	TRBJ1-4	NA	CASSSPGKNEKLFF	TGTGCCAGCAGCTCCCCAGGGAAGAATGAAAAACTGTTTTTT
NA	TRBV5-4	TRBJ2-1	once	CASSLDGSSYNEQFF	TGTGCCAGCAGCTTGGATGGGAGCTCCTACAATGAGCAGTTCTTC
TRBD1	TRBV11-2	TRBJ1-1	NA	CASSSYRGRVAAGTEAFF	TGTGCCAGCAGCTCCTACAGGGGGCGAGTCGCCGCGGGCACTGAAGCTTTCTTT
TRBD1	TRBV5-6	TRBJ1-5	once	CASSGQGSNNQPQHF	TGTGCCAGCAGCGGACAGGGTTCTAACAATCAGCCCCAGCATTTT
TRBD2	TRBV6-1	TRBJ2-7	once	CASSEHILRGLAGGPPYEQYF	TGTGCCAGCAGTGAACATATATTACGTGGGCTAGCGGGAGGGCCACCTTACGAGCAGTACTTC
NA	TRBV6-6	TRBJ2-7	NA	CASSYEQAYEQYF	TGTGCCAGCAGTTACGAACAGGCGTACGAGCAGTACTTC
TRBD2	TRBV5-1	TRBJ2-3	NA	CASSSSGTSGGLTDTQYF	TGCGCCAGCAGCTCCTCCGGGACTAGCGGCGGCCTCACAGATACGCAGTATTTT
NA	TRBV5-1	TRBJ2-5	NA	CASSLHPSQQGRRQETQYF	TGCGCCAGCAGCCTCCATCCGTCCCAACAGGGTCGCCGCCAAGAGACCCAGTACTTC
TRBD2	TRBV5-4	TRBJ2-2	NA	CASSRGLAGSNTGELFF	TGTGCCAGCAGCCGGGGACTAGCGGGGAGTAACACCGGGGAGCTGTTTTTT
TRBD1	TRBV30	TRBJ1-6	NA	CAWSPGQGTSPLHF	TGTGCCTGGAGCCCGGGACAGGGTACGTCACCCCTCCACTTT
NA	TRBV29-1	TRBJ2-7	NA	CSVVPSPDEQYF	TGCAGCGTTGTTCCCAGTCCCGACGAGCAGTACTTC
TRBD1	TRBV27	TRBJ1-1	once	CASSPQSLYAGTGRKVNTEAFF	TGTGCCAGCAGTCCACAATCCCTTTATGCCGGGACAGGGAGAAAGGTGAACACTGAAGCTTTCTTT
TRBD2	TRBV11-2	TRBJ2-3	few	CASSVAGGRADTQYF	TGTGCCAGCAGCGTAGCGGGAGGTCGTGCAGATACGCAGTATTTT
NA	TRBV7-6	TRBJ2-7	NA	CASSPTGSREQYF	TGTGCCAGCAGCCCTACAGGGAGTCGCGAGCAGTACTTC
NA	TRBV9	TRBJ2-2	NA	CASSVLSAGELFF	TGTGCCAGCAGCGTATTGTCGGCCGGGGAGCTGTTTTTT
NA	TRBV18	TRBJ1-1	NA	CASSDERRTEAFF	TGTGCCAGCTCAGATGAAAGGAGGACTGAAGCTTTCTTT
NA	TRBV2	TRBJ1-5	NA	CASSVSGINQPQHF	TGTGCCAGCAGTGTATCAGGGATCAATCAGCCCCAGCATTTT
NA	TRBV19	TRBJ1-3	NA	CASTAVESSGNTIYF	TGTGCCAGTACAGCGGTGGAAAGCTCTGGAAACACCATATATTTT
TRBD1	TRBV5-1	TRBJ2-7	NA	CASPGQGQEQYF	TGCGCCAGCCCGGGACAGGGACAGGAGCAGTACTTC
NA	TRBV3-1/TRBV3-2	TRBJ1-3	NA	CASSPGRGGWGIGGNTIYF	TGTGCCAGCAGCCCCGGAAGGGGGGGCTGGGGGATTGGAGGAAACACCATATATTTT
NA	TRBV5-4	TRBJ2-7	NA	CASSSTYEQYF	TGTGCCAGCAGCTCTACCTACGAGCAGTACTTC
NA	TRBV5-1	TRBJ1-1	NA	CASSLESTQNTEAFF	TGCGCCAGCAGCTTGGAATCCACACAGAACACTGAAGCTTTCTTT